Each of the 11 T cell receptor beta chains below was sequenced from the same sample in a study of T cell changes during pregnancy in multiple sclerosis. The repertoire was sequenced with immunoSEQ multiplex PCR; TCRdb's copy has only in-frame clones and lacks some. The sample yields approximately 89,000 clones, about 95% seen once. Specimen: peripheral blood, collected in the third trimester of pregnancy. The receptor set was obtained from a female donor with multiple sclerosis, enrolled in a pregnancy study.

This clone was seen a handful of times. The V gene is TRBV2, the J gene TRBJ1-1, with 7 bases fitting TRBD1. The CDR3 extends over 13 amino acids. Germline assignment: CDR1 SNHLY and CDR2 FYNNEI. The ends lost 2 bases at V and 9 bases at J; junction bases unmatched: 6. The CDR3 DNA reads TGTGCCAGCAGTGAAAGGGAGACAGGGCAAGCTTTCTTT. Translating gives CASSERETGQAFF.

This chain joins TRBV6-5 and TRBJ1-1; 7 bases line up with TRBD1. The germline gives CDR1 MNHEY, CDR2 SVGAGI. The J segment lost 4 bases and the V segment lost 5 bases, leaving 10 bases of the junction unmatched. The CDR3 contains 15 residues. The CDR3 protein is CASSAKTGFVTEAFF. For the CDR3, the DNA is TGTGCCAGCAGTGCTAAGACAGGGTTCGTCACTGAAGCTTTCTTT.

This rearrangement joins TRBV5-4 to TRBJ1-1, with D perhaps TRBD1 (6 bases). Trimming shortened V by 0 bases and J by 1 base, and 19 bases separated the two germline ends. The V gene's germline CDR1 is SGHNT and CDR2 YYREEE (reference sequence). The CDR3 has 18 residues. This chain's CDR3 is CASSLALGGARANTEAFF. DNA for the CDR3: TGTGCCAGCAGCTTGGCTCTTGGGGGGGCAAGGGCGAACACTGAAGCTTTCTTT.

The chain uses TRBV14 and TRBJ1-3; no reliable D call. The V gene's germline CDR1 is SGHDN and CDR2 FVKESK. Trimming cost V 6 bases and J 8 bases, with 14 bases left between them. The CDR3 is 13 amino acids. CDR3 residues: CASSRNIRDTIYF. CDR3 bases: TGTGCCAGCAGTAGAAACATCCGGGACACCATATATTTT.

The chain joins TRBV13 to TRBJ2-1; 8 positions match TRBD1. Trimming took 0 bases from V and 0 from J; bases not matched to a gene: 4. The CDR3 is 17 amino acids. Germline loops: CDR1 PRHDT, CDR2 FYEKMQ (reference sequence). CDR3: CASSLGPGGSSYNEQFF. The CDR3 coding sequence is TGTGCCAGCAGCTTAGGCCCAGGGGGCAGCTCCTACAATGAGCAGTTCTTC.

CDR3 nucleotides: TGTGCCAGCAGACAAAACGAAGCTTTCTTT. This translates into CASRQNEAFF. The chain is built from TRBV11-2 and TRBJ1-1; D call uncertain. This CDR3 is 10 amino acids long. V lost 6 bases to trimming and J lost 8 bases, with 7 bases between them. The germline gives CDR1 SGHAT, CDR2 FQNNGV.

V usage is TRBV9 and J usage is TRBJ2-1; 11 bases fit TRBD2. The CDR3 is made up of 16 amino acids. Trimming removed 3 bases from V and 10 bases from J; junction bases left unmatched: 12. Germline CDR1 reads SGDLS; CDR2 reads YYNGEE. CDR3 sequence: CASSGEGTSGLQEQFF. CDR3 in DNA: TGTGCCAGCAGCGGCGAAGGGACTAGCGGCCTCCAGGAGCAGTTCTTC.

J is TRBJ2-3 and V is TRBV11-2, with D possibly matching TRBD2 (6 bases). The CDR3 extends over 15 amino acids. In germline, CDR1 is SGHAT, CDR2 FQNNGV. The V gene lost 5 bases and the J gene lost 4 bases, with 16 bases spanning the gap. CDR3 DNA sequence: TGTGCCAGCAGCCCTAGGCGGGGTCCCCCAGATACGCAGTATTTT. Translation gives CASSPRRGPPDTQYF.

CDR3 nucleotide sequence: TGTGCCAGCAGTGAAGCTATTTCCCTCTACGAGCAGTACTTC. Its translation is CASSEAISLYEQYF. The rearrangement uses TRBV2 and TRBJ2-7; D unclear. Trimming stripped 0 bases from V and 3 bases from J, with 9 bases between. The CDR3 length is 14 residues. Germline-derived CDR1 and CDR2 are SNHLY and FYNNEI. Together with reference TRBV2 and TRBJ2-7, the CDR3 gives the full variable domain: EPEVTQTPSHQVTQMGQEVILRCVPISNHLYFYWYRQILGQKVEFLVSFYNNEISEKSEIFDDQFSVERPDGSNFTLKIRSTKLEDSAMYFCASSEAISLYEQYFGPGTRLTVT.

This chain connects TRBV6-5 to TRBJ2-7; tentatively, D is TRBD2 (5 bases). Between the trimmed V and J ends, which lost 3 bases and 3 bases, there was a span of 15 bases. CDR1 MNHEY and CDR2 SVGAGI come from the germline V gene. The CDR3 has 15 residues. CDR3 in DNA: TGTGCCAGCAGTTATACTCCGGGGTCCCACTACGAGCAGTACTTC. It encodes CASSYTPGSHYEQYF.

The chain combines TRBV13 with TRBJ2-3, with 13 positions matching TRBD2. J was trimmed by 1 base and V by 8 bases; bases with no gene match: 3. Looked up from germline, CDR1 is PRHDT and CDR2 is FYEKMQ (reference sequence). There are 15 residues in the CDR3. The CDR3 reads CASPTSGGRTDTQYF. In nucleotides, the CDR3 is TGTGCCAGCCCGACTAGCGGGGGGCGCACAGATACGCAGTATTTT.